This TCR beta chain was obtained from a study of CD8 T cells in ankylosing spondylitis. Study findings and constraints: Characteristic, it appeared, of ankylosing spondylitis blood was a TCR beta motif of eight highly homologous variants.

This CDR3 has 13 residues. The V gene's germline CDR1 is SQVTM and CDR2 ANQGSEA. TCRdb reprocessed the 5' RACE reads with MiXCR, giving one entry per CDR3 protein. The sample holds 200,000 to 250,000 distinct CDR3 sequences, about 17% seen once. This clonotype has a single count. Its antigen is currently unknown. A much larger clone lies a single base off, so this may be a read error. This chain connects TRBV29-1 to TRBJ2-2; 7 bases agree with TRBD2. Material: blood, either unsorted or a sorted T cell fraction (not recorded which). The receptor's source is a male donor with ankylosing spondylitis. CDR3 loop: CIVVVAGAGELFF. CDR3 in DNA: TGCATCGTTGTGGTAGCGGGTGCCGGGGAGCTGTTTTTT.